These T cell receptor beta chains were read from a single sample in a study of ipilimumab plus nivolumab after autologous stem cell transplantation. Profiling relied on immunoSEQ multiplex PCR, and the TCRdb table lists in-frame clones only, not all of them. Of 20,000 to 25,000 clones listed, roughly 84% are singletons. The source was PBMCs, collected in a trial of ipilimumab plus nivolumab as post-transplant consolidation. The receptors shown here come from a male donor with diffuse large B-cell lymphoma. Both conserved end residues are part of each CDR3.

TRBV6-1	TRBJ1-6	14	CASSRDRDNSPLHF
TRBV4-1	TRBJ2-2	15	CASSQNSAGTGELFF
TRBV7-6	TRBJ2-5	13	CASSLGRGETQYF
TRBV14	TRBJ2-5	14	CASSQDHVGSVRYF
TRBV7-9	TRBJ2-5	17	CASSFGLAGTNQETQYF
TRBV5-1	TRBJ2-3	15	CASSLVGLSGDTQYF
TRBV4-2	TRBJ1-6	18	CASSQDPALTGLESPLHF
TRBV4-2	TRBJ2-3	15	CASSLSGGRTDTQYF
TRBV7-9	TRBJ2-1	14	CANTILGGGDEQFF
TRBV6-6	TRBJ1-4	13	CASSTNLLEKLFF
TRBV19	TRBJ1-1	11	CASSGRVEAFF
TRBV6-5	TRBJ2-7	14	CASSTLAGRHEQYF
TRBV11-1	TRBJ2-7	14	CASSSGDPPYEQYF
TRBV18	TRBJ1-6	15	CASSPRDRVYSPLHF
TRBV7-6	TRBJ1-2	14	CASSQNTGNYGYTF
TRBV5-1	TRBJ2-1	12	CASSLKDGEQFF
TRBV6-1	TRBJ1-4	18	CASSEPDTSRGFHEKLFF
TRBV7-2	TRBJ2-5	14	CASSFSSGGETQYF
TRBV5-6	TRBJ2-7	12	CASNLLGNEQYF
TRBV18	TRBJ1-1	14	CASSRDRSGGEAFF
TRBV6-5	TRBJ1-5	14	CASSYGGSHQPQHF
TRBV9	TRBJ1-1	15	CASSPQGQGDTEAFF
TRBV19	TRBJ1-6	14	CASTGRQGGSPLHF
TRBV6-5	TRBJ2-3	13	CASKSSGTDTQYF
TRBV2	TRBJ2-1	13	CASRSRIYNEQFF
TRBV6-1	TRBJ1-2	13	CASSERVARAARF
TRBV4-1	TRBJ1-1	15	CASSPSGPQGFGAFF
TRBV19	TRBJ2-3	14	CASSSGASTDTQYF
TRBV6-7	TRBJ1-5	16	CASSQGRTGSNQPQHF
TRBV29-1	TRBJ2-4	11	CSGGTVNIQYF
TRBV5-6	TRBJ1-2	14	CASSGSGGFYGYTF
TRBV5-4	TRBJ1-5	14	CASSPRGEGQPQHF
TRBV7-3	TRBJ2-3	13	CASGRFSTDTQYF
TRBV9	TRBJ1-1	14	CASSVVGQVNEAFF
TRBV13	TRBJ1-6	15	CASSPGRSGVSPLHF
TRBV4-1	TRBJ2-5	17	CASSQNPSGGRPETQYF
TRBV19	TRBJ2-6	15	CASSTVSSGANVLTF
TRBV7-2	TRBJ2-1	14	CASSSRDPMDEQFF
TRBV6-1	TRBJ1-6	15	CASSSGKLVNSPLHF
TRBV6-1	TRBJ2-1	13	CASWGWSYNEQFF
TRBV30	TRBJ1-5	14	CAWSPTGRAWPQHF
TRBV4-1	TRBJ1-4	13	CASSQVTDEKLFF
TRBV4-1	TRBJ2-7	16	CASSLGGSPGNYEQYF
TRBV10-3	TRBJ2-4	16	CAISPQGLEAKNIQYF
TRBV7-8	TRBJ2-7	14	CASSSPALTYEQYF
TRBV27	TRBJ2-2	15	CASSWTSLGTGELFF
TRBV5-5	TRBJ2-5	12	CASSFDRVKPDF
TRBV5-1	TRBJ2-3	15	CASSLPGGAKDTQYF
TRBV6-1	TRBJ2-7	15	CASSDPGTGLYEQYF
TRBV18	TRBJ2-1	16	CASSRTGGFSYNEQFF
TRBV19	TRBJ2-3	16	CASSATYDSPTDTQYF
TRBV7-9	TRBJ1-3	16	CASSIAQGLAGNTIYF